The 21 T cell receptor beta chains below all came from one sample that was sequenced in a study of vaccination effects on CD4 cells after COVID-19. Expansion of antigen-specific CD4+ T cells with viral peptide pools was carried out by the ViraFEST assay before sequencing. Isolation of CD4+ T cells took place after 10 days of culture. Participants were given two doses of BNT162b2 or mRNA-1273 vaccine. Their antigen targets remain unknown. The data were produced by immunoSEQ multiplex PCR, yet TCRdb's version contains in-frame clones alone and is incomplete. The sample contains 27,000 or so clones, roughly four fifths of which appear only once. The source was CD4+ T cells from PBMCs cultured with HCoV-NL63 spike peptides, collected after COVID-19 vaccination. The receptors derive from a human donor who received a COVID-19 vaccine. Some clones in this sample may be carry-over from other donors' samples.

The chain is built from TRBV7-2 and TRBJ2-3; 7 nucleotides line up with TRBD1. Germline V gene sequence: CDR1 SGHTA, CDR2 FQGNSA. V lost 5 bases, J lost 0 bases, and 8 bases stayed unmatched. The CDR3 has 16 residues. CDR3 DNA sequence: TGTGCCAGCAGCCCCTGGGGCAGGGGGAGCACAGATACGCAGTATTTT. Encoded protein: CASSPWGRGSTDTQYF.

The rearrangement joins TRBV2 to TRBJ2-5; 8 bases map to TRBD2. Germline values: CDR1 SNHLY, CDR2 FYNNEI. This CDR3 contains 13 residues. V shed 2 bases, J shed 5 bases, and the junction held 1 base outside the gene matches. The DNA of the CDR3 is TGTGCCAGCAGTGAACGACTAGCGGAGACCCAGTACTTC. It yields the protein CASSERLAETQYF.

J is TRBJ2-5 and V is TRBV5-1; D gene uncertain. Germline CDR1 and CDR2: SGHRS and YFSETQ. V lost 4 bases to trimming and J lost 1 base, with 11 bases between them. The CDR3 contains 14 residues. In DNA form, the CDR3 reads TGCGCCAGCAGCCCAACACAGCCCCAAGAGACCCAGTACTTC. The encoded protein is CASSPTQPQETQYF. The entire variable domain, with the rest obtained from reference TRBV5-1 and TRBJ2-5, is as follows: KAGVTQTPRYLIKTRGQQVTLSCSPISGHRSVSWYQQTPGQGLQFLFEYFSETQRNKGNFPGRFSGRQFSNSRSEMNVSTLELGDSALYLCASSPTQPQETQYFGPGTRLLVL.

This chain connects TRBV18 to TRBJ1-3; maybe TRBD1 (6 bases). V lost 2 bases and J lost 2, with 10 bases in between. The germline CDR1 and CDR2 sequences are KGHSH and LQKENI. This CDR3 spans 15 amino acids. CDR3 DNA sequence: TGTGCCAGCTCACCAGTTTCAGGGGCTGGAAACACCATATATTTT. It encodes CASSPVSGAGNTIYF.

CDR3 bases: TGTGCCAGCTCACTAAGACCGATTAATTCACCCCTCCACTTT. This sequence encodes CASSLRPINSPLHF. This chain connects TRBV18 to TRBJ1-6; D gene uncertain. V lost 4 bases to trimming and J lost 6 bases, with 10 bases between them. The CDR3 covers 14 residues. From germline, CDR1 is KGHSH and CDR2 LQKENI.

A single count supports this clone. The V and J genes are TRBV7-3 and TRBJ2-3; perhaps D is TRBD1 or TRBD2 (5 bases each). The CDR3 has 15 amino acids. CDR1 and CDR2 from the germline V gene are SGHTA and FQGTGA. The V end lost 0 bases, the J end lost 1 base, and 8 bases lay between the germline ends. CDR3 coding DNA: TGTGCCAGCAGCTTAACTGGGGGAGGCACAGATACGCAGTATTTT. This sequence encodes CASSLTGGGTDTQYF.

This chain connects TRBV24-1 to TRBJ2-1, with D maybe TRBD1 (6 bases). This CDR3 has 15 residues. CDR1 KGHDR and CDR2 SFDVKD come from the germline V gene. Between the trimmed V and J ends, which lost 4 bases and 5 bases, there was a span of 14 bases. The CDR3 spells CATSDGGTGNNEQFF. The DNA of the CDR3 is TGTGCCACCAGTGACGGAGGTACAGGGAACAATGAGCAGTTCTTC.

This clone occurred a few times. The chain joins TRBV7-9 to TRBJ2-2; D remains unclear. The CDR3 extends over 15 amino acids. CDR1 is SEHNR and CDR2 is FQNEAQ in the germline V gene (reference sequence). Trimming removed 1 base at V and 4 bases at J, with 10 bases between. The CDR3 spells CASSLEAAGTGELFF. The CDR3 region has the DNA TGTGCCAGCAGCTTAGAGGCGGCCGGCACCGGGGAGCTGTTTTTT. The full variable domain, its missing parts supplied by reference TRBV7-9 and TRBJ2-2, is DTGVSQNPRHKITKRGQNVTFRCDPISEHNRLYWYRQTLGQGPEFLTYFQNEAQLEKSRLLSDRFSAERPKGSFSTLEIQRTEQGDSAMYLCASSLEAAGTGELFFGEGSRLTVL.

The V gene is TRBV18, the J gene TRBJ2-5; TRBD2 aligns across 10 bases. Per germline, CDR1 KGHSH and CDR2 LQKENI. This CDR3 spans 14 amino acids. V lost 5 bases and J lost 5; bases outside the gene matches: 5. As DNA, the CDR3 is TGTGCCAGCTCAGCGAAGGGACTAGCGGAGACCCAGTACTTC. The encoded protein is CASSAKGLAETQYF.

This chain uses TRBV12-3 or TRBV12-4 with TRBJ1-2; 7 nucleotides line up with TRBD1. Trimming cost V 5 bases and J 8 bases; bases outside gene matches: 8. This CDR3 contains 13 residues. The CDR3 is CASSPPTGYGYTF. The CDR3 nucleotides read TGTGCCAGCAGTCCCCCGACAGGGTACGGCTACACCTTC.

J is TRBJ2-7 and V is TRBV5-5; 7 bases align to TRBD1. This CDR3 is built from 14 residues. V was pared by 2 bases and J by 3 bases, with 5 bases of the junction left unmatched. The germline V gene has CDR1 SGHKS and CDR2 YYEKEE (reference sequence). The CDR3 loop is CASSLDRVFYEQYV. The CDR3 bases are TGTGCCAGCAGCTTAGACAGGGTGTTCTACGAGCAGTACGTC.

The rearrangement links TRBV5-8 to TRBJ1-4; D unresolved. The V end was cut by 0 bases, the J end by 8 bases, with 11 bases between. The CDR3 is made up of 14 amino acids. The germline CDR1 and CDR2 sequences are SGHTS and YDEGEE. CDR3 in amino acids: CASSLAVRVEKLFF. The CDR3 DNA follows: TGTGCCAGCAGCTTGGCCGTCCGAGTGGAAAAACTGTTTTTT.

This chain joins TRBV5-6 and TRBJ2-4; tentatively, D is TRBD1 or TRBD2 (6 bases each). V was shortened by 2 bases and J by 6 bases, with 12 bases between the two germline ends. CDR1 is SGHDT, CDR2 YYEEEE, per germline. CDR3 length: 14 amino acids. DNA for the CDR3: TGTGCCAGCAGCTTTGTGGGGGGCGGAAACATTCAGTACTTC. It specifies CASSFVGGGNIQYF. Full variable domain (rest looked up from reference TRBV5-6 and TRBJ2-4): DAGVTQSPTHLIKTRGQQVTLRCSPKSGHDTVSWYQQALGQGPQFIFQYYEEEERQRGNFPDRFSGHQFPNYSSELNVNALLLGDSALYLCASSFVGGGNIQYFGAGTRLSVL.

V and J are TRBV5-1 and TRBJ2-5; no definite D call. The CDR3 consists of 14 residues. Trimming left V 5 bases short and J 1 base short, with 12 bases between. Germline V gene sequence: CDR1 SGHRS, CDR2 YFSETQ. DNA of the CDR3: TGCGCCAGCAGAGCCAGGTTAATCCAAGAGACCCAGTACTTC. Its protein is CASRARLIQETQYF.

The rearrangement links TRBV24-1 to TRBJ1-2; 8 bases align to TRBD1. The length of the CDR3 is 11 residues. The germline V gene has CDR1 KGHDR and CDR2 SFDVKD. Unmatched junction bases numbered 9, after V lost 8 bases and J lost 14 bases. The CDR3 loop is CATTLPGQETF. The CDR3 DNA reads TGTGCCACCACCCTGCCGGGACAGGAAACCTTC.

The gene calls are TRBV19 and TRBJ2-1, with TRBD1 matching over 9 bases. With V trimmed by 9 bases and J by 6 bases, 6 bases remained unmatched. This CDR3 is 13 amino acids long. Germline V gene sequence: CDR1 LNHDA, CDR2 SQIVND (reference sequence). As DNA, the CDR3 is TGTGCCAGCACTGCGGACAGGGGCAATGAGCAGTTCTTC. This gives the protein CASTADRGNEQFF. Variable domain in full (rest from reference TRBV19 and TRBJ2-1): DGGITQSPKYLFRKEGQNVTLSCEQNLNHDAMYWYRQDPGQGLRLIYYSQIVNDFQKGDIAEGYSVSREKKESFPLTVTSAQKNPTAFYLCASTADRGNEQFFGPGTRLTVL.

The count of this clone is one. The gene calls are TRBV19 and TRBJ1-1; no clear D gene. This CDR3 comprises 16 residues. Germline V gives CDR1 LNHDA, CDR2 SQIVND (reference sequence). Trimming removed 5 bases from V and 1 base from J, with 17 bases in between. CDR3 in amino acids: CASSVSGIIKNTEAFF. The CDR3 DNA is TGTGCCAGTAGTGTCTCCGGGATAATCAAGAACACTGAAGCTTTCTTT.

The rearrangement links TRBV7-8 to TRBJ1-3; no reliable D call. The V gene's germline CDR1 is SGHVS and CDR2 FQNEAQ. CDR3 length: 13 residues. The germline V and J ends were trimmed by 5 bases and 1 base, with 6 bases remaining between them. The CDR3 loop reads CASSALSGNTIYF. In nucleotides, the CDR3 is TGTGCCAGCAGCGCCCTTTCTGGAAACACCATATATTTT.

The chain uses TRBV6-2 or TRBV6-3 and TRBJ2-3, with a weak D call TRBD2 (6 bases). CDR3 length: 16 residues. Looked up from germline, CDR1 is MNHEY and CDR2 is SVGEGT. The germline V and J ends were trimmed by 6 bases and 2 bases, with 18 bases remaining between them. Here the CDR3 reads CASSPRAGPNTDTQYF. In nucleotides, the CDR3 is TGTGCCAGCAGCCCCAGGGCGGGGCCAAACACAGATACGCAGTATTTT.

This rearrangement joins TRBV3-1 (or the pseudogene TRBV3-2) to TRBJ2-4, with 8 bases fitting TRBD1. V lost 4 bases, J lost 3 bases, and 5 bases stayed unmatched. The CDR3 consists of 15 residues. From germline, CDR1 is LGHDT and CDR2 YNNKEL (reference sequence). The CDR3 sequence is CASSPQGAGKNIQYF. Written as DNA, the CDR3 is TGTGCCAGCAGCCCGCAGGGGGCCGGCAAAAACATTCAGTACTTC.

The rearrangement joins TRBV21-1 to TRBJ2-1; the DNA was not compared with TRBD2, the D call given in the table. TRBV21-1 is a known pseudogene. The CDR3 loop spans 13 amino acids. The CDR3 DNA sequence: TGTGCCAGCAGCAAAGCCCGACGCGGGGGAGAGTTCTTC. Protein: CASSKARRGGEFF.